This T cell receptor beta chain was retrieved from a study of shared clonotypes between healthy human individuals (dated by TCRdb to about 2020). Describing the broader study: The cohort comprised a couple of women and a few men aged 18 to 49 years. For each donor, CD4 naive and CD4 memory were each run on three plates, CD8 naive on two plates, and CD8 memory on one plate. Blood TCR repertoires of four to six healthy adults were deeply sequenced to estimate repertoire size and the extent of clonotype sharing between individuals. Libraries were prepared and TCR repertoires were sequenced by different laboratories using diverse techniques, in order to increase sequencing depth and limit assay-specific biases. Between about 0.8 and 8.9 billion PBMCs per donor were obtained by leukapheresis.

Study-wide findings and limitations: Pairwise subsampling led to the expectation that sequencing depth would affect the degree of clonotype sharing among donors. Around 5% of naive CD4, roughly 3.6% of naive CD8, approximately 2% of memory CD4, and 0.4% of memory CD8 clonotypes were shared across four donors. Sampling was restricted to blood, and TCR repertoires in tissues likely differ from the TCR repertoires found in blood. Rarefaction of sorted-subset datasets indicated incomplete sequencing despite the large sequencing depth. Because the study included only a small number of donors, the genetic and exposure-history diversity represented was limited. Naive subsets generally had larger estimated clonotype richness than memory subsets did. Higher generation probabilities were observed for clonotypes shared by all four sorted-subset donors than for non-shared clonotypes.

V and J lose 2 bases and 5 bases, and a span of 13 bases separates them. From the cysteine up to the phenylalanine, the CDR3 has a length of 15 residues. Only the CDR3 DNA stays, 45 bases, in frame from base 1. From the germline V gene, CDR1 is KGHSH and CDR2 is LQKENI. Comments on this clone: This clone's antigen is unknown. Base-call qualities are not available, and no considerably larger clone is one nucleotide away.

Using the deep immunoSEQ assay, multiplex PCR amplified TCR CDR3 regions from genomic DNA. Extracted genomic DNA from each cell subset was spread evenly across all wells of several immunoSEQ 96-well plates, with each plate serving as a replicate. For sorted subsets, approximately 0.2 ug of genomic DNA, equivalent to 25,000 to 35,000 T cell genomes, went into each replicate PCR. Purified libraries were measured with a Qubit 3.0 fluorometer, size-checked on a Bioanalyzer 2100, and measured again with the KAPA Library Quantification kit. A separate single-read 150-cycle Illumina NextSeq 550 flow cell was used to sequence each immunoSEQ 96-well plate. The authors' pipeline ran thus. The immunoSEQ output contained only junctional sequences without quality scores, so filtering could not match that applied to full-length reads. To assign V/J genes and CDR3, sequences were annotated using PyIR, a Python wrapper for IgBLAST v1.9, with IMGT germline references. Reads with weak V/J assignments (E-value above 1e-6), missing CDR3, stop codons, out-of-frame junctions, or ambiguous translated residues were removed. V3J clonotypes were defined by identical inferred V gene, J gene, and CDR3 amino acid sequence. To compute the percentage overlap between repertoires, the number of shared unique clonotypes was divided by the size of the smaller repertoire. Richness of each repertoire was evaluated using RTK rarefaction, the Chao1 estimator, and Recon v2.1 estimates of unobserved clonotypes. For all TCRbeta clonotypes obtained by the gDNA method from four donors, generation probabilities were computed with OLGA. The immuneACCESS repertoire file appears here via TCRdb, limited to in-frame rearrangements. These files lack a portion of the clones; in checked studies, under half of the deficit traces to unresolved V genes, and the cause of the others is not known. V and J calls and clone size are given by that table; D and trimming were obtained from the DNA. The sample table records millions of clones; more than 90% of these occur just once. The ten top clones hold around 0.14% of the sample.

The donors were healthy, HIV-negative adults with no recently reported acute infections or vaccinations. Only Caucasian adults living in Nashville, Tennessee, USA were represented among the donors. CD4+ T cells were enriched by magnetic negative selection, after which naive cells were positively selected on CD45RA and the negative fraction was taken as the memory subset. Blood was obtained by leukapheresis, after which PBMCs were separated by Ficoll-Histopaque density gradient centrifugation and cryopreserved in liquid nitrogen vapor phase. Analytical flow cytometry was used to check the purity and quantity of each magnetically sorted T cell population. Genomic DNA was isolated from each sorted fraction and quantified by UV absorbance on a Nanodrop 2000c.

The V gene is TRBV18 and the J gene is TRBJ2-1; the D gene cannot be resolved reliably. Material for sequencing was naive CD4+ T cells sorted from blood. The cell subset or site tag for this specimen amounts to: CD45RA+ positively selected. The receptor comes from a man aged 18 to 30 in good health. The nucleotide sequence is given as TGTGCCAGCTCACCAACCTTAGCACCTAACAATGAGCAGTTCTTC. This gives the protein CASSPTLAPNNEQFF.